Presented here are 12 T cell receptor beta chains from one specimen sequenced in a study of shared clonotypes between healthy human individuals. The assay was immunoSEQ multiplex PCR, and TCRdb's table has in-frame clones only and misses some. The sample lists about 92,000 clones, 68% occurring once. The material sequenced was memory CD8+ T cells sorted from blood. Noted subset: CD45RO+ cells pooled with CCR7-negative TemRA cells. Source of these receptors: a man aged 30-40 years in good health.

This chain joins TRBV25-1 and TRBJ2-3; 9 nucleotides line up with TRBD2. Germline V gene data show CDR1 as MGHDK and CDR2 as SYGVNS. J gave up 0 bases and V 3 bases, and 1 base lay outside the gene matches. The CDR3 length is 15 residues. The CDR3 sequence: CASSEAGGSTDTQYF. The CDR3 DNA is TGTGCCAGCAGTGAGGCGGGAGGGAGCACAGATACGCAGTATTTT.

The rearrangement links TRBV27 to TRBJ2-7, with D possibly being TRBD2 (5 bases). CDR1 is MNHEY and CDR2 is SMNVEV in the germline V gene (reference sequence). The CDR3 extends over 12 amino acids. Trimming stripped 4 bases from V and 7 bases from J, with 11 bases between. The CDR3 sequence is CASSSRTGEQYF. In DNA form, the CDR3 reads TGTGCCAGCAGTTCGCGAACGGGAGAGCAGTACTTC.

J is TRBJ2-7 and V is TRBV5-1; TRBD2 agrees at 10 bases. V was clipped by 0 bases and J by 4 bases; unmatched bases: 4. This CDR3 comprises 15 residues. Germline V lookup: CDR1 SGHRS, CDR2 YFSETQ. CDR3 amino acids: CASSLEAGGMYEQYF. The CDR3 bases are TGCGCCAGCAGCTTGGAAGCGGGAGGGATGTACGAGCAGTACTTC.

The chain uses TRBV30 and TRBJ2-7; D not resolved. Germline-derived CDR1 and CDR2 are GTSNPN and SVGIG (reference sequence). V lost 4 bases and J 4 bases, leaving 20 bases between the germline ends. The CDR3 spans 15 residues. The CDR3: CAWKAKGLVRYEQYF. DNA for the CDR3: TGTGCCTGGAAGGCGAAGGGCCTCGTTCGGTACGAGCAGTACTTC. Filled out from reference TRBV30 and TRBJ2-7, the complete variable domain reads SQTIHQWPATLVQPVGSPLSLECTVEGTSNPNLYWYRQAAGRGLQLLFYSVGIGQISSEVPQNLSASRPQDRQFILSSKKLLLSDSGFYLCAWKAKGLVRYEQYFGPGTRLTVT.

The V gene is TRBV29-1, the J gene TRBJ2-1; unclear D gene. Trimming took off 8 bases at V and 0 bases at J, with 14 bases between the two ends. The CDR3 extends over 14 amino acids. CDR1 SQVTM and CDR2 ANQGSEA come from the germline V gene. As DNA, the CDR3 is TGCAGCTCTAAGAAGGGAATCTCCTACAATGAGCAGTTCTTC. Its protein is CSSKKGISYNEQFF.

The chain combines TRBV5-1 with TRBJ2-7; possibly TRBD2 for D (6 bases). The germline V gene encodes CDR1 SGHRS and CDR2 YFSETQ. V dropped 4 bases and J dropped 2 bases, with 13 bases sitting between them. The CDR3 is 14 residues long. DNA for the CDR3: TGCGCCAGCAGCGTGGGGACTGGGACCTACGAGCAGTACTTC. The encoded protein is CASSVGTGTYEQYF.

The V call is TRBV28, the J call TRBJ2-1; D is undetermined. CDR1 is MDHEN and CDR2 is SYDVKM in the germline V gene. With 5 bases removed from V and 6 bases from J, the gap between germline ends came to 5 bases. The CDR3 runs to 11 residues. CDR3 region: CASSTFNEQFF. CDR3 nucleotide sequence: TGTGCCAGCAGTACCTTCAATGAGCAGTTCTTC.

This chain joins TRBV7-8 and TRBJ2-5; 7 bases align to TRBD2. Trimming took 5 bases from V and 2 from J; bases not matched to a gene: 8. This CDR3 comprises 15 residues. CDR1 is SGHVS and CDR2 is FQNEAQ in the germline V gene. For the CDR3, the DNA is TGTGCCAGCAGCCCCTCGGCTAGCGGACAAGAGACCCAGTACTTC. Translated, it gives CASSPSASGQETQYF.

CDR3 coding DNA: TGCAGCGCCCTGTGGGGACAGGAAATAGGCAATGAGCAGTTCTTC. Its protein is CSALWGQEIGNEQFF. The chain uses TRBV29-1 and TRBJ2-1, with TRBD1 identical over 8 bases. This CDR3 has 15 residues. The V gene's germline CDR1 is SQVTM and CDR2 ANQGSEA. Trimming cost V 7 bases and J 6 bases; bases outside gene matches: 14.

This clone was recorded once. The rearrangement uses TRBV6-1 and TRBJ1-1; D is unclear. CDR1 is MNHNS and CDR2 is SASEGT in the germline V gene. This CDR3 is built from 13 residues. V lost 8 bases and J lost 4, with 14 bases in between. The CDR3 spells CASVLQRSTEAFF. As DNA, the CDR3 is TGTGCCAGCGTGCTACAGCGGAGCACTGAAGCTTTCTTT.

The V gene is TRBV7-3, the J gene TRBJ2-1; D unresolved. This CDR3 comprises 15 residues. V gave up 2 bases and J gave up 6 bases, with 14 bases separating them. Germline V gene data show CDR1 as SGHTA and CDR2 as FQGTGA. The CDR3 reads CASSLQLGESNEQFF. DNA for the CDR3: TGTGCCAGCAGCTTACAGTTGGGTGAATCCAATGAGCAGTTCTTC. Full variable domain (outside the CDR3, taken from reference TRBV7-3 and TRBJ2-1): GAGVSQTPSNKVTEKGKYVELRCDPISGHTALYWYRQSLGQGPEFLIYFQGTGAADDSGLPNDRFFAVRPEGSVSTLKIQRTERGDSAVYLCASSLQLGESNEQFFGPGTRLTVL.

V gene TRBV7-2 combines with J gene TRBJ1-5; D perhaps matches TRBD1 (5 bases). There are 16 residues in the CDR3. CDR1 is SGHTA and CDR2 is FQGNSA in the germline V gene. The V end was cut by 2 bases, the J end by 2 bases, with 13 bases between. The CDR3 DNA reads TGTGCCAGCAGCTTAAATTTAGGGGAGGGCAATCAGCCCCAGCATTTT. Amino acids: CASSLNLGEGNQPQHF.